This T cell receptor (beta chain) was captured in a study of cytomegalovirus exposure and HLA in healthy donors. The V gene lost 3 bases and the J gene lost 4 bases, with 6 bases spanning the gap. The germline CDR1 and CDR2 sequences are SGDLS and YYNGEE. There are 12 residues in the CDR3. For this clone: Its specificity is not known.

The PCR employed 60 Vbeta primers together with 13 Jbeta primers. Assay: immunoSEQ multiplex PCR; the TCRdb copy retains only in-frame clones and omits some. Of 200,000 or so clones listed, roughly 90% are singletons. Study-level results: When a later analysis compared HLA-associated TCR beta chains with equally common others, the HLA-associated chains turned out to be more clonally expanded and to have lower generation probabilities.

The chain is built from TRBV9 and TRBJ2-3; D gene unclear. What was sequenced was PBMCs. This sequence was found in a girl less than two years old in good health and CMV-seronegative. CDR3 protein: CASSGLPDTQYF. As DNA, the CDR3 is TGTGCCAGCAGCGGGCTCCCAGATACGCAGTATTTT.